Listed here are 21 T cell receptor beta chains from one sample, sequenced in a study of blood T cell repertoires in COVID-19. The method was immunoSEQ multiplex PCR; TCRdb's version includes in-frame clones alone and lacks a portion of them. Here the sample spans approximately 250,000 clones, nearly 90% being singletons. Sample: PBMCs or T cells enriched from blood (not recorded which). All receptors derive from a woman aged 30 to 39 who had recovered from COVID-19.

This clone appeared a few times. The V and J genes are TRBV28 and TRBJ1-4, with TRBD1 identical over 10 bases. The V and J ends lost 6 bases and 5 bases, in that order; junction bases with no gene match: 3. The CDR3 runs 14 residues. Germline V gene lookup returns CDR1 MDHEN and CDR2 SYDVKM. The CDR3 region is CASSWGQGNEKLFF. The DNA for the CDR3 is TGTGCCAGCAGCTGGGGACAGGGGAATGAAAAACTGTTTTTT.

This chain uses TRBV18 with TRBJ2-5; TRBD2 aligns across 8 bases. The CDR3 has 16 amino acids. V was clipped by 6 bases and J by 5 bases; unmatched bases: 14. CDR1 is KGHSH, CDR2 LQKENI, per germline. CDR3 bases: TGTGCCAGCTCTCAACCCTCCGGACTAGCAGGCGAGACCCAGTACTTC. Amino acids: CASSQPSGLAGETQYF.

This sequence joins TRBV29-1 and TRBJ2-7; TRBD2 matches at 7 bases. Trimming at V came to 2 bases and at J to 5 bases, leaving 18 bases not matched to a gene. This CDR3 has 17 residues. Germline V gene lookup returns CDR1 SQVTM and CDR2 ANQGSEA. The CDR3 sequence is CSVESLGGNGVPNEQYF. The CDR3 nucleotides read TGCAGCGTTGAATCTTTGGGAGGGAATGGGGTACCGAACGAGCAGTACTTC.

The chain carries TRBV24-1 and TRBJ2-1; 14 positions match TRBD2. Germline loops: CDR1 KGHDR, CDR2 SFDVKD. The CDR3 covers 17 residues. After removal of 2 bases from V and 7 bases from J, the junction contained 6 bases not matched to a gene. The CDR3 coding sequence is TGTGCCACCAGTGATTCCAGACTAGCGGGAGGGCTTAATGAGCAGTTCTTC. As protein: CATSDSRLAGGLNEQFF.

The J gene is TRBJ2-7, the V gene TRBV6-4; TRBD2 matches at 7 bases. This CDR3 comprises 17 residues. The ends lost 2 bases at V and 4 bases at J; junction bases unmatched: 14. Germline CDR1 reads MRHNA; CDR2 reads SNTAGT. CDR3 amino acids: CASSDGRVAGVLYEQYF. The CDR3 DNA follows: TGTGCCAGCAGTGACGGCCGAGTTGCGGGAGTACTTTACGAGCAGTACTTC.

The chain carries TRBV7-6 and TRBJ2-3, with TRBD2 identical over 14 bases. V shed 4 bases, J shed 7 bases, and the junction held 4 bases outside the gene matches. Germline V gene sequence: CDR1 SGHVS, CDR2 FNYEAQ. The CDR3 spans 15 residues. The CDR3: CASSSTSGRAHTQYF. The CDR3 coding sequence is TGTGCCAGCAGCTCGACTAGCGGGAGGGCGCATACGCAGTATTTT.

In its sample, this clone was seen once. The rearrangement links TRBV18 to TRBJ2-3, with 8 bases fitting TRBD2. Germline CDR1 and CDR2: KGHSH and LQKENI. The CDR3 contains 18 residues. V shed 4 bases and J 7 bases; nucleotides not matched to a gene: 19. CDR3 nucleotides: TGTGCCAGCTCACGCCAAATGCAAGCGGGAGTGCGGAGCCATACGCAGTATTTT. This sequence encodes CASSRQMQAGVRSHTQYF.

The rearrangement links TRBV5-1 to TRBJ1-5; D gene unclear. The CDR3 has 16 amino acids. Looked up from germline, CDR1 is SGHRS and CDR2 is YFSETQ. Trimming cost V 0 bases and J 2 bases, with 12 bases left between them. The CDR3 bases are TGCGCCAGCAGCTTGGGGGGAGGGATCGGCAATCAGCCCCAGCATTTT. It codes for CASSLGGGIGNQPQHF. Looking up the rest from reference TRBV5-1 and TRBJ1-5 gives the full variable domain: KAGVTQTPRYLIKTRGQQVTLSCSPISGHRSVSWYQQTPGQGLQFLFEYFSETQRNKGNFPGRFSGRQFSNSRSEMNVSTLELGDSALYLCASSLGGGIGNQPQHFGDGTRLSIL.

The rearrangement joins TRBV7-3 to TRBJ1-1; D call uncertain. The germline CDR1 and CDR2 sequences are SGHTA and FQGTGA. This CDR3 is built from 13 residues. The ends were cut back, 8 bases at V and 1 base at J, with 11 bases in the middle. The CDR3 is CASASFENTEAFF. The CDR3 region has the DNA TGTGCCAGCGCGAGCTTCGAGAACACTGAAGCTTTCTTT.

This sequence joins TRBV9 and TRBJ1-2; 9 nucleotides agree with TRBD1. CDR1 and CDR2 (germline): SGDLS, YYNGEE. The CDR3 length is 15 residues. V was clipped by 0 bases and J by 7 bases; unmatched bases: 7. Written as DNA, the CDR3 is TGTGCCAGCAGCGTAGATGCGGGACAGGGTGTTGGCTACACCTTC. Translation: CASSVDAGQGVGYTF.

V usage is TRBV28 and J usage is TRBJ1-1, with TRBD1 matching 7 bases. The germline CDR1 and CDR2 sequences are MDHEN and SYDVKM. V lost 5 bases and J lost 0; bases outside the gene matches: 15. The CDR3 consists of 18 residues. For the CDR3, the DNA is TGTGCCAGCAGTCAGACTGTCGGGACAGAGAATTTGAACACTGAAGCTTTCTTT. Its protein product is CASSQTVGTENLNTEAFF.

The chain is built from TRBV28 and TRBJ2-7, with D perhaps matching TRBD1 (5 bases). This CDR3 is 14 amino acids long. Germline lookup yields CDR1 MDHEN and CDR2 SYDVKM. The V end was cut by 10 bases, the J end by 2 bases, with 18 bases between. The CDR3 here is CATDTGAPAYEQYF. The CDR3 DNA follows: TGTGCCACCGACACAGGCGCTCCTGCCTACGAGCAGTACTTC. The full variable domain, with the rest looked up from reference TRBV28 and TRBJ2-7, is DVKVTQSSRYLVKRTGEKVFLECVQDMDHENMFWYRQDPGLGLRLIYFSYDVKMKEKGDIPEGYSVSREKKERFSLILESASTNQTSMYLCATDTGAPAYEQYFGPGTRLTVT.

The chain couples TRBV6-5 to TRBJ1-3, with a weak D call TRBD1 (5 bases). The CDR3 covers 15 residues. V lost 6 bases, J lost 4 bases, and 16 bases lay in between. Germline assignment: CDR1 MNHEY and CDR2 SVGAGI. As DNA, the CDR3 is TGTGCCAGCAGACAACAGGCAGGGTCAGGAAACACCATATATTTT. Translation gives CASRQQAGSGNTIYF.

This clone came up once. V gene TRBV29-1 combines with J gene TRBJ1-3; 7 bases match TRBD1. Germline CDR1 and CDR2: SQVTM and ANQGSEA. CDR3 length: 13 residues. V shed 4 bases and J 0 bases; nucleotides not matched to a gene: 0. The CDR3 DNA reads TGCAGCGTTGGGGACAGCTCTGGAAACACCATATATTTT. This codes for CSVGDSSGNTIYF.

CDR3 nucleotides: TGTGCCAGCAGCCCTAGATTGGTGGGACAGGGGGACGAGCAGTACTTC. Its protein is CASSPRLVGQGDEQYF. The chain recombines TRBV7-8 with TRBJ2-7; 11 bases line up with TRBD1. The V gene's germline CDR1 is SGHVS and CDR2 FQNEAQ. The V gene end was trimmed by 5 bases and the J gene end by 5 bases; junction bases not matched to a gene: 11. This CDR3 spans 16 amino acids. Looking up the rest from reference TRBV7-8 and TRBJ2-7 gives the full variable domain: GAGVSQSPRYKVAKRGQDVALRCDPISGHVSLFWYQQALGQGPEFLTYFQNEAQLDKSGLPSDRFFAERPEGSVSTLKIQRTQQEDSAVYLCASSPRLVGQGDEQYFGPGTRLTVT.

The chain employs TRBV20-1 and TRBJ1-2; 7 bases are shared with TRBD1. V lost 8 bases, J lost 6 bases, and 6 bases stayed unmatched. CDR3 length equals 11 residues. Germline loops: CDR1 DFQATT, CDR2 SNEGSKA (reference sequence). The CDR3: CSPRGDHGYTF. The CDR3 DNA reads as TGCAGTCCCAGGGGGGACCATGGCTACACCTTC.

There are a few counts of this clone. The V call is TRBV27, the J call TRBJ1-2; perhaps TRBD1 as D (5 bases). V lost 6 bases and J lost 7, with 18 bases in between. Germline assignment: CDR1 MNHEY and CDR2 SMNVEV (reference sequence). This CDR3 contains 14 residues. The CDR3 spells CASRSLRQGGGYTF. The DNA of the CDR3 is TGTGCCAGCAGGTCATTAAGGCAGGGAGGTGGCTACACCTTC.

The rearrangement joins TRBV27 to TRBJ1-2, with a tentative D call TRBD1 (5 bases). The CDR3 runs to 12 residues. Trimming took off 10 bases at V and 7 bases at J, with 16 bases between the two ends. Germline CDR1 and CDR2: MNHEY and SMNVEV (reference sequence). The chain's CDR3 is CATYAGSGGYTF. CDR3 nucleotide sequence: TGTGCCACCTACGCAGGGTCCGGTGGCTACACCTTC.

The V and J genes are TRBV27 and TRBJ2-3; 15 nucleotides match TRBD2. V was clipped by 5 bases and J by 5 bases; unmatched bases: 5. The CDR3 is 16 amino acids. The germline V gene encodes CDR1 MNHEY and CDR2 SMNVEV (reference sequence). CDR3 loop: CASSTGLAGGRDTQYF. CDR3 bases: TGTGCCAGCAGTACCGGACTAGCGGGAGGGAGAGATACGCAGTATTTT.

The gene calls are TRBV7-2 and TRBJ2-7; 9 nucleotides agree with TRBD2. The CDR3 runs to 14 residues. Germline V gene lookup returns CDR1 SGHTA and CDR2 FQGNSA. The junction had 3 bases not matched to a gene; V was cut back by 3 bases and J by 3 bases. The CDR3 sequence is CASSFLAGVYEQYF. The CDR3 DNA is TGTGCCAGCAGCTTCTTAGCGGGAGTCTACGAGCAGTACTTC.

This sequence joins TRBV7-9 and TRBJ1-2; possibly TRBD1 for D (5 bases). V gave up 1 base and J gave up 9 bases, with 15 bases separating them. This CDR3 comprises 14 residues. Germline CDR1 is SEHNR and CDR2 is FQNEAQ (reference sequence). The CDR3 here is CASSLDFVDRSYTF. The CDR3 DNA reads TGTGCCAGCAGCTTAGACTTCGTTGACAGAAGCTACACCTTC.